These 16 T cell receptor beta chains share one sample of origin, sequenced in a study of shared clonotypes between healthy human individuals. Only in-frame clones appear in the TCRdb table, and some are missing; sequencing was by immunoSEQ multiplex PCR. The sample holds approximately 2,200,000 clones; 85% to 95% are singletons and the top ten take around 1.7%. Positively selected for CCR7, the CD45RO-negative cells used as naive CD8 cells excluded terminally differentiated effector memory CD45RA+ cells. Sequenced sample: naive CD8+ T cells from PBMCs. The receptors were sampled from a man between 18 and 29 years old in good health. Some clones in this sample may be carry-over from other donors' samples.

To note about this clone: Additional DNA sequences in this sample encode the identical CDR3. The chain joins TRBV2 to TRBJ1-1; no firm D call. The germline V and J ends were trimmed by 6 bases and 6 bases, with 5 bases remaining between them. Germline V gene sequence: CDR1 SNHLY, CDR2 FYNNEI. This CDR3 is 10 amino acids long. The CDR3 protein is CASSGPEAFF. The CDR3 nucleotides read TGTGCCAGCAGCGGCCCTGAAGCTTTCTTT.

V gene TRBV11-1 combines with J gene TRBJ1-1; possible D gene TRBD1, 5 bases. Germline CDR1 and CDR2: SGHAT and FQDESV (reference sequence). There are 14 residues in the CDR3. Deletions cut 4 bases from V and 3 bases from J, with 12 bases between. The DNA for the CDR3 is TGTGCCAGCAGCTGGGGCGCGTATGACACTGAAGCTTTCTTT. This sequence encodes CASSWGAYDTEAFF.

The CDR3 coding sequence is TGTGCCAGCAGTGCCTCAAGTTACACTGAAGCTTTCTTT. It is translated as CASSASSYTEAFF. The chain joins TRBV27 to TRBJ1-1; D remains ambiguous. V lost 5 bases, J lost 3 bases, and 10 bases lay in between. CDR3 length: 13 amino acids. The V gene's germline CDR1 is MNHEY and CDR2 SMNVEV (reference sequence).

The chain combines TRBV18 with TRBJ2-1, with no clear D. V lost 3 bases and J lost 10, with 13 bases in between. This CDR3 has 13 residues. The germline V gene encodes CDR1 KGHSH and CDR2 LQKENI. DNA for the CDR3: TGTGCCAGCTCACCCTCTACCGGTAACGAGCAGTTCTTC. Translation gives CASSPSTGNEQFF.

The chain recombines TRBV5-5 with TRBJ1-5; maybe TRBD1 (5 bases). The CDR3 contains 15 residues. Trimming removed 1 base from V and 5 bases from J, with 13 bases in between. Germline CDR1 is SGHKS and CDR2 is YYEKEE (reference sequence). Here the CDR3 reads CASSLSTGGYQPQHF. Here the CDR3 DNA reads TGTGCCAGCAGCTTGAGTACAGGCGGATATCAGCCCCAGCATTTT. The full variable domain, rest sourced from reference TRBV5-5 and TRBJ1-5, is DAGVTQSPTHLIKTRGQQVTLRCSPISGHKSVSWYQQVLGQGPQFIFQYYEKEERGRGNFPDRFSARQFPNYSSELNVNALLLGDSALYLCASSLSTGGYQPQHFGDGTRLSIL.

The rearrangement uses TRBV9 and TRBJ2-3; TRBD2 might be the D (5 bases). The V gene lost 0 bases and the J gene lost 1 base, with 15 bases spanning the gap. The CDR3 covers 17 residues. Germline V CDR1 and CDR2: SGDLS, YYNGEE. The DNA of the CDR3 is TGTGCCAGCAGCGTAGAGGACCAGCGGATCCGCACAGATACGCAGTATTTT. Translating it yields CASSVEDQRIRTDTQYF.

This chain uses TRBV4-1 with TRBJ2-1; a possible D gene is TRBD1 (5 bases). The CDR3 runs to 14 residues. Between the trimmed V and J ends, which lost 2 bases and 6 bases, there was a span of 11 bases. CDR1 is MGHRA and CDR2 is YSYEKL in the germline V gene. CDR3: CASSQIGAVNEQFF. For the CDR3, the DNA is TGCGCCAGCAGCCAAATTGGGGCCGTCAATGAGCAGTTCTTC.

To note about this clone: Other DNA sequences within the sample encode an identical CDR3. The chain recombines TRBV7-9 with TRBJ2-7; no clear D gene. V lost 1 base, J lost 1 base, and 11 bases lay in between. The CDR3 consists of 15 residues. The V gene's germline CDR1 is SEHNR and CDR2 FQNEAQ (reference sequence). The CDR3 DNA follows: TGTGCCAGCAGCTTAGTCCCTGGCAGTTCCTACGAGCAGTACTTC. Residues: CASSLVPGSSYEQYF.

Note on this clone: The same CDR3 arises from other DNA sequences in this sample as well. The rearrangement links TRBV28 to TRBJ2-7; D is possibly TRBD1 or TRBD2 (6 bases each). The V end lost 5 bases, the J end lost 6 bases, and 11 bases lay between the germline ends. The CDR3 covers 12 residues. Germline CDR1 MDHEN, CDR2 SYDVKM. The chain's CDR3 is CASSRGASEQYF. The CDR3 region has the DNA TGTGCCAGCAGTAGGGGGGCTAGCGAGCAGTACTTC.

The chain is built from TRBV4-1 and TRBJ2-1, with D perhaps TRBD1 or TRBD2 (6 bases each). V was cut by 0 bases and J by 0 bases, with 21 bases left in between. CDR3 length: 20 amino acids. Germline assignment: CDR1 MGHRA and CDR2 YSYEKL. The DNA for the CDR3 is TGCGCCAGCAGCCAAGAGGCTCTAGGGGGGAGAGGAGGCTCCTACAATGAGCAGTTCTTC. Translation: CASSQEALGGRGGSYNEQFF.

This clone was recorded a few times. This chain links TRBV30 with TRBJ1-1, with TRBD1 matching over 9 bases. The germline gives CDR1 GTSNPN, CDR2 SVGIG (reference sequence). The CDR3 is made up of 14 amino acids. Germline trimming cut 7 bases from V and 4 bases from J; bases unmatched to any gene: 10. The CDR3, as DNA: TGTGCCTTCCAACAGGGGGCATCTAGCACTGAAGCTTTCTTT. Encoded protein: CAFQQGASSTEAFF.

V usage is TRBV6-5 and J usage is TRBJ2-7; D is perhaps TRBD2 (5 bases). Germline V gene sequence: CDR1 MNHEY, CDR2 SVGAGI. With 6 bases removed from V and 6 bases from J, the gap between germline ends came to 15 bases. The CDR3 totals 13 residues. CDR3: CASRLTSIREQYF. As DNA, the CDR3 is TGTGCCAGCAGACTTACTAGTATTCGCGAGCAGTACTTC.

Remarks on this clone: A read error may account for a junction end that differs from germline. This chain connects TRBV29-1 to TRBJ2-1; D could derive from TRBD1 or TRBD2 (5 bases each). CDR1 is SQVTM and CDR2 is ANQGSEA in the germline V gene. The CDR3 runs 11 residues. The CDR3 here is CSAPIGREHFF. For the CDR3, the DNA is TGCAGCGCACCCATAGGCAGGGAGCATTTCTTC.

Points on this clone: This could be a read error, since a much larger clone is one nucleotide away. V gene TRBV7-9 combines with J gene TRBJ2-1, with 8 bases fitting TRBD1. The CDR3 is 12 residues long. Germline lookup yields CDR1 SEHNR and CDR2 FQNEAQ (reference sequence). With V trimmed by 5 bases and J by 9 bases, 3 bases remained unmatched. The DNA for the CDR3 is TGTGCCAGCAGCCGGACAGGGACTGAGCAGTTCTTC. Amino acid sequence: CASSRTGTEQFF.

V is TRBV5-4 and J is TRBJ2-1, with 9 bases lining up with TRBD2. J was trimmed by 7 bases and V by 3 bases; bases with no gene match: 11. CDR3 length: 16 residues. Germline-derived CDR1 and CDR2 are SGHNT and YYREEE (reference sequence). The CDR3 is CASSSGRASGKNEQFF. The CDR3 coding sequence is TGTGCCAGCAGCTCAGGCCGGGCTAGCGGGAAAAATGAGCAGTTCTTC.

The V and J genes are TRBV19 and TRBJ2-3, with 8 bases lining up with TRBD2. Trimming removed 4 bases from V and 5 bases from J; junction bases left unmatched: 5. Germline-derived CDR1 and CDR2 are LNHDA and SQIVND (reference sequence). The CDR3 spans 14 residues. The CDR3 loop is CASSKAGVLDTQYF. In nucleotides, the CDR3 is TGTGCCAGTAGTAAAGCGGGAGTTTTAGATACGCAGTATTTT.